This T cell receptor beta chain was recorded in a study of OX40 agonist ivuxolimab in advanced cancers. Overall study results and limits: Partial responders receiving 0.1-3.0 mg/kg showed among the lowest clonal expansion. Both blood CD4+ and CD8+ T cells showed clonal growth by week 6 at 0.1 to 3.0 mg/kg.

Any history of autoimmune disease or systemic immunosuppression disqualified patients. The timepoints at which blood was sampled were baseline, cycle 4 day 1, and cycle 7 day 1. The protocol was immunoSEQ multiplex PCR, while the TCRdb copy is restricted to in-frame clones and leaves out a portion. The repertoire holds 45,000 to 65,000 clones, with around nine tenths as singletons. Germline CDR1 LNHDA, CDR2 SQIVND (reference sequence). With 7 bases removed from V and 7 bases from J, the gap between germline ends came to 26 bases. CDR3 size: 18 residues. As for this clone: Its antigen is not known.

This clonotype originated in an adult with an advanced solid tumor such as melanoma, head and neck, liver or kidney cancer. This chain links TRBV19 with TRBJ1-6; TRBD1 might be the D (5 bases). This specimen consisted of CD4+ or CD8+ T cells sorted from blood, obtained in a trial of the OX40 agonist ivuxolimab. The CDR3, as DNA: TGTGCCAGTACCTCACTGGGGACCCCGTGGGGGTTGAATTCACCCCTCCACTTT. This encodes CASTSLGTPWGLNSPLHF. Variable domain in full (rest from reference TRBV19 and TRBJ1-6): DGGITQSPKYLFRKEGQNVTLSCEQNLNHDAMYWYRQDPGQGLRLIYYSQIVNDFQKGDIAEGYSVSREKKESFPLTVTSAQKNPTAFYLCASTSLGTPWGLNSPLHFGNGTRLTVT.